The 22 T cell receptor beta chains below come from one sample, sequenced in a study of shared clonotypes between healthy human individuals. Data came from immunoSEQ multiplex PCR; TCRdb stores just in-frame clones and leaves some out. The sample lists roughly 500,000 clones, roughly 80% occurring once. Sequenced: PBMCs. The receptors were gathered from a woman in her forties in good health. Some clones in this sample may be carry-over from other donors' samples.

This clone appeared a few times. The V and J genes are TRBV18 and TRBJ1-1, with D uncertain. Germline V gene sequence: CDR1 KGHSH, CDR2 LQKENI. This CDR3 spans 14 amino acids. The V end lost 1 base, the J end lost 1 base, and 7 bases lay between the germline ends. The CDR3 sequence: CASSPRAQNTEAFF. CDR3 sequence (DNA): TGTGCCAGCTCACCACGGGCACAGAACACTGAAGCTTTCTTT.

The CDR3 loop is CASSPPQRHYGYTF. The CDR3 nucleotides are TGTGCCAGTAGTCCCCCACAGCGGCACTATGGCTACACCTTC. V and J are TRBV19 and TRBJ1-2; no clear D gene. Germline V gives CDR1 LNHDA, CDR2 SQIVND (reference sequence). The ends were cut back, 5 bases at V and 3 bases at J, with 13 bases in the middle. The CDR3 loop spans 14 amino acids.

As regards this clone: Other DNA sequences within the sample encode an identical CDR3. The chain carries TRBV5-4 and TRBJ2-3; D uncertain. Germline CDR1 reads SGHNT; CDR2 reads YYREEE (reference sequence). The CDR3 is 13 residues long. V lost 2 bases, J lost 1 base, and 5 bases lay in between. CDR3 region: CASSFGGTDTQYF. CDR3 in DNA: TGTGCCAGCAGCTTTGGCGGCACAGATACGCAGTATTTT.

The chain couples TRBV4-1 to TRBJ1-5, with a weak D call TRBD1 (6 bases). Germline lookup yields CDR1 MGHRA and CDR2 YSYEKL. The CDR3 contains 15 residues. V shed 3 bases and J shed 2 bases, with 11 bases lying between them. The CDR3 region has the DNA TGCGCCAGCAGCCATGCAGCAGGGGGCAATCAGCCCCAGCATTTT. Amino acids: CASSHAAGGNQPQHF.

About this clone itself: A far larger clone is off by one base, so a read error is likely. The CDR3 bases are TGCGCCAGCAGCTACGGGAGCCTGACAGATACGCAGTATTTT. It specifies CASSYGSLTDTQYF. V gene TRBV5-1 combines with J gene TRBJ2-3, with D tentatively TRBD2 (6 bases). Per the germline V gene, CDR1 is SGHRS and CDR2 is YFSETQ. Trimming cost V 3 bases and J 3 bases, with 11 bases left between them. The CDR3 spans 14 residues.

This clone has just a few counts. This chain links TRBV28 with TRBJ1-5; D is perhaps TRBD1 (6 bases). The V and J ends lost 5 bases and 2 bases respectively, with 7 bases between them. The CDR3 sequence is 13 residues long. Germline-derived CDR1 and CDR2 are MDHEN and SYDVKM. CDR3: CASSRQGNQPQHF. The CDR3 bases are TGTGCCAGCAGTAGACAGGGCAATCAGCCCCAGCATTTT. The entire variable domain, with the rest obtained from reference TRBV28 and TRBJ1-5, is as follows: DVKVTQSSRYLVKRTGEKVFLECVQDMDHENMFWYRQDPGLGLRLIYFSYDVKMKEKGDIPEGYSVSREKKERFSLILESASTNQTSMYLCASSRQGNQPQHFGDGTRLSIL.

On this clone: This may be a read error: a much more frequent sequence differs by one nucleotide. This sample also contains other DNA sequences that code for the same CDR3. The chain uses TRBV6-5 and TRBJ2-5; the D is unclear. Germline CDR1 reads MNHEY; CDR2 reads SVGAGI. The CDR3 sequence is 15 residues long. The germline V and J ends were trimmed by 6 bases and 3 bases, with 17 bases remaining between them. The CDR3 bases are TGTGCCAGCAGCTACAACTACCGGGCAGAAGAGACCCAGTACTTC. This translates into CASSYNYRAEETQYF.

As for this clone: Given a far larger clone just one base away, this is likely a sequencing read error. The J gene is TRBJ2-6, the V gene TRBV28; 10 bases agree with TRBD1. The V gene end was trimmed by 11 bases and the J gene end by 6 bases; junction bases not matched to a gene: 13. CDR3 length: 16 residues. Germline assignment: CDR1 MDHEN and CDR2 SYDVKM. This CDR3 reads CAVRDRGTPVANVLTF. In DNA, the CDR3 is TGTGCCGTCCGGGACAGGGGCACCCCTGTGGCCAACGTCCTGACTTTC.

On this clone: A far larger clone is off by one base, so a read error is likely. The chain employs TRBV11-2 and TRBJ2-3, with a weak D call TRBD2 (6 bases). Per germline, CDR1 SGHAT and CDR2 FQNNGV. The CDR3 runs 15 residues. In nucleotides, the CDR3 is TGTGCCAGCAGCTTAGAAGGGACTCACACAGATACGCAGTGTTTT. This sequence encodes CASSLEGTHTDTQCF.

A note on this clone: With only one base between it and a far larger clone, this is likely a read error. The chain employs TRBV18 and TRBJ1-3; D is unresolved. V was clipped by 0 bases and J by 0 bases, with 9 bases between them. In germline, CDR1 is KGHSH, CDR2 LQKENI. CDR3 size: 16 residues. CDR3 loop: CASSPPGRSSGNTIYF. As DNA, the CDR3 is TGTGCCAGCTCACCACCGGGCCGATCCTCTGGAAACACCATATATTTT. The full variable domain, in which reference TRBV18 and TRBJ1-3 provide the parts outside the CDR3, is NAGVMQNPRHLVRRRGQEARLRCSPMKGHSHVYWYRQLPEEGLKFMVYLQKENIIDESGMPKERFSAEFPKEGPSILRIQQVVRGDSAAYFCASSPPGRSSGNTIYFGEGSWLTVV.

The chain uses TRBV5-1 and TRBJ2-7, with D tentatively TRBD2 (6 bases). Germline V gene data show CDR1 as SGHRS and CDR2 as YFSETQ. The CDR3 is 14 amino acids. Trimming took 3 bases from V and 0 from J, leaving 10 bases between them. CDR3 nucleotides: TGCGCCAGCAGCTCTACAGCGGGCTCCTACGAGCAGTACTTC. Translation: CASSSTAGSYEQYF.

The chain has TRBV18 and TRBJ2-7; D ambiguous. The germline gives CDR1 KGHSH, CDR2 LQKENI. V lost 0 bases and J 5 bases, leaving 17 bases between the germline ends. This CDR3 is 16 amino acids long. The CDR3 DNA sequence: TGTGCCAGCTCACCACCGATGTCACATCTGGCTAACGAGCAGTACTTC. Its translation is CASSPPMSHLANEQYF.

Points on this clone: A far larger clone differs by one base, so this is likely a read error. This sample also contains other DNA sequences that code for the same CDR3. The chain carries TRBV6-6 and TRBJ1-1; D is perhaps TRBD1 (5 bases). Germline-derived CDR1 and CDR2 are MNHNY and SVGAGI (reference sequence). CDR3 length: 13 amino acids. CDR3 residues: CASSPTENTEALF. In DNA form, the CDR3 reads TGTGCCAGCAGCCCGACAGAGAACACTGAAGCTTTATTT.

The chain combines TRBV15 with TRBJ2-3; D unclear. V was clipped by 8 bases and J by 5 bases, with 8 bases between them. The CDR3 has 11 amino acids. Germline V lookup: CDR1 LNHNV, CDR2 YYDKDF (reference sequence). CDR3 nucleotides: TGTGCCACCGATCCCGTAGATACGCAGTATTTT. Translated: CATDPVDTQYF.

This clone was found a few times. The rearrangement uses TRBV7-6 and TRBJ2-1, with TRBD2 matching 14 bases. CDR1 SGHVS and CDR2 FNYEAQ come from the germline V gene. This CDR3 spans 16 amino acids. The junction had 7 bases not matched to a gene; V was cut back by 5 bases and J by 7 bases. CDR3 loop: CASSGGGLAGENEQFF. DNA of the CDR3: TGTGCCAGCAGCGGAGGGGGACTAGCGGGAGAAAATGAGCAGTTCTTC.

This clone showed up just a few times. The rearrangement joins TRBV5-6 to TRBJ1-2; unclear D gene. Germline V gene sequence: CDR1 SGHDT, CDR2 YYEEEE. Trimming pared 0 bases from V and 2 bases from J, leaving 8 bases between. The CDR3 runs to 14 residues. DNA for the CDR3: TGTGCCAGCAGCTTGGGTCAGTTCAACTATGGCTACACCTTC. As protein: CASSLGQFNYGYTF.

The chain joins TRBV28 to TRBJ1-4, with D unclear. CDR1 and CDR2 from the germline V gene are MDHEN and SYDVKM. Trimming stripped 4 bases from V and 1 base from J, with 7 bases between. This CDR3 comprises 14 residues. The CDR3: CASSYEETNEKLFF. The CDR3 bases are TGTGCCAGCAGTTACGAGGAAACTAATGAAAAACTGTTTTTT.

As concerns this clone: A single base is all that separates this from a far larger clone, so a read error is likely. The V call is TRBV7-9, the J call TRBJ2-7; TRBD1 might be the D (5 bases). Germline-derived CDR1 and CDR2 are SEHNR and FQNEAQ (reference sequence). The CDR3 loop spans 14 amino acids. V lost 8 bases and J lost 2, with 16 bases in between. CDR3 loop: CASGMDTPPYEQYF. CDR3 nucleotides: TGTGCCAGCGGGATGGACACACCGCCCTACGAGCAGTACTTC.

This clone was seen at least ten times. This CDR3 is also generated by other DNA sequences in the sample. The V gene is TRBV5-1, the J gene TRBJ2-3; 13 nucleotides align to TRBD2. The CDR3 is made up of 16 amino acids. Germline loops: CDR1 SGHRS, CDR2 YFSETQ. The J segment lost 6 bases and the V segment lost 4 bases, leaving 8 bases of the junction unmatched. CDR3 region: CASSPPGTSGMDTQYF. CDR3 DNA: TGCGCCAGCAGCCCCCCCGGGACTAGCGGGATGGATACGCAGTATTTT.

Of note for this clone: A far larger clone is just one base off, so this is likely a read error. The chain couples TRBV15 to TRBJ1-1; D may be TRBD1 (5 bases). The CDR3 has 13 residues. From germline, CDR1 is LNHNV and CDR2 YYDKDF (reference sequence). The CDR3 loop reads CAASRAPNTEAFF. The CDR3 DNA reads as TGTGCCGCCAGCAGGGCGCCGAACACTGAAGCTTTCTTT.

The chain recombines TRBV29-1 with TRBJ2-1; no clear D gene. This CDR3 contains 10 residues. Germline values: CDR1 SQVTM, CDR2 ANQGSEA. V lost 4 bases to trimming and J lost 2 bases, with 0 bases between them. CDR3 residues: CSVAYNEQFF. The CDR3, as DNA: TGCAGCGTTGCCTACAATGAGCAGTTCTTC.

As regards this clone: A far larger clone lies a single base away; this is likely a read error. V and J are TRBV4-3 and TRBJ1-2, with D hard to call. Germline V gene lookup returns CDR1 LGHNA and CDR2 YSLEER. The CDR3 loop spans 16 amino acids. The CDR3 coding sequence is TGCGCCAGCGGCCAAGGTCTAACAGAGACTAACTATGGCTACACCTTC. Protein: CASGQGLTETNYGYTF.